The source of this T cell receptor (beta chain) is a study of T cell repertoires in cytomegalovirus infection. TCRdb passed the reads through MiXCR, listing each CDR3 protein once. The sample lists some 920,000 distinct CDR3 sequences; around 29% were seen once. The CDR3 extends over 19 amino acids. V was pared by 5 bases and J by 0 bases, with 16 bases of the junction left unmatched. Germline CDR1 and CDR2: MDHEN and SYDVKM. This clonotype has only a few counts. Its antigen is not known. J is TRBJ2-1 and V is TRBV28; 7 bases are shared with TRBD1. This TCR was sampled from a human donor in good health (CMV status not recorded). Some clones in this sample may be carry-over from other donors' samples. Sequences were derived from cultured CD8+ T cells from PBMCs, sampled from culture after CMV antigen stimulation. The CDR3 sequence: CASSRVDREYGSSYNEQFF. The CDR3 DNA is TGTGCCAGCAGTCGGGTTGACAGGGAATATGGGAGCTCCTACAATGAGCAGTTCTTC. Full variable domain (rest looked up from reference TRBV28 and TRBJ2-1): DVKVTQSSRYLVKRTGEKVFLECVQDMDHENMFWYRQDPGLGLRLIYFSYDVKMKEKGDIPEGYSVSREKKERFSLILESASTNQTSMYLCASSRVDREYGSSYNEQFFGPGTRLTVL.